The clone carrying this TCR beta chain was recorded only once. The data originate from a study of cytomegalovirus exposure and HLA in healthy donors. Overall study context: Earlier, approximately 110 million unique TCR beta sequences were recovered from some 200 million T cells by an analysis.

PCR employed 60 Vbeta and 13 Jbeta primers. How the authors handled the data: Around 83 million unique TCR beta chains, 9 million to 12 million shared, were counted in a later analysis. The method was immunoSEQ multiplex PCR; TCRdb's version includes in-frame clones alone and lacks a portion of them. V and J calls and clone size are copied from that table; D and trimming were computed from the DNA. The sample contains about 140,000 clones, less than 85% of which appear only once. Germline V gene sequence: CDR1 ENHRY, CDR2 SYGVKD. V lost 4 bases and J lost 5; bases outside the gene matches: 5. This CDR3 region has 15 residues.

The sequencing sample was made of PBMCs. The chain has TRBV10-3 and TRBJ2-1; 10 bases fit TRBD2. The source is a man between 35 and 55 years old in good health and CMV-seronegative. Here the CDR3 DNA reads TGTGCCATCAGTGGGGGGACTAGCGTAGACAATGAGCAGTTCTTC. The encoded protein is CAISGGTSVDNEQFF.